The entry below gives a single T cell receptor beta chain sequence along with its context. V lost 2 bases, J lost 0 bases, and 2 bases lay in between. This CDR3 region has 12 residues. Germline CDR1 SEHNR, CDR2 FQNEAQ (reference sequence). Method: immunoSEQ multiplex PCR; TCRdb's copy keeps in-frame clones and lacks some. The repertoire holds roughly 140,000 clones, with less than 80% as singletons. Every patient experienced relapse after autologous stem cell transplantation, and brentuximab vedotin exposure varied. This sample was taken from a study of PD-1 blockade in classical Hodgkin lymphoma. Study in general: Patients were given intravenous nivolumab, 3 mg/kg, every 2 weeks.

The source was peripheral blood mononuclear cells (PBMCs), collected before the second cycle of nivolumab. This clonotype originated in a human donor with classical Hodgkin lymphoma. The chain combines TRBV7-9 with TRBJ2-7; D uncertain. The CDR3 loop is CASSLFSYEQYF. DNA of the CDR3: TGTGCCAGCAGCTTATTCTCCTACGAGCAGTACTTC.